This TCR beta chain was observed in a study of human T cells and chemical hapten exposure (dated by TCRdb to the early 2020s). Background on the whole study: For sensitization, 2% DPC in acetone was applied to a 2 cm by 2 cm area of upper inner arm skin. Blood for TCR sequencing was provided by twenty-nine alopecia patients at one to four time points (pre-sensitization, 2, 6 and 24 weeks). Patients additionally received weekly therapeutic DPC doses to the scalp throughout the roughly 25-week study period. Patch testing was performed on the upper back with Finn chambers containing 0.01% DPC, and the patch tests were scored after 6 days according to International Contact Dermatitis Research Group standards. The patient cohort, mostly female, included alopecia areata with under or over 50% scalp involvement, alopecia totalis and alopecia universalis. This study followed changes in the peripheral blood TCR repertoire in vivo during primary and secondary sensitization of alopecia patients to the hapten diphenylcyclopropenone (DPC). Libraries were pooled for sequencing, and variation in per-sample TCR yields was attributed mainly to small differences in library volumes within the pool. Blood samples were taken from patients before sensitization (week 0) and at 2, 6 and about 24 weeks after DPC sensitization.

The meaning of the sample's time point label: patch test 1, 2 weeks after DPC sensitization. The treatment or condition label corresponds to: therapeutic diphenylcyclopropenone sensitization with weekly scalp DPC. At each patch-test visit, blood was drawn before the patch test was applied. Patients were eligible if aged 18 to 70, diagnosed with alopecia and judged suitable for DPC therapy, and pregnant patients were excluded. Total RNA was extracted from unfractionated whole blood that had been collected in Tempus Blood RNA tubes. Library method: RACE. The sequencer listed for this sample is NextSeq 500. Library preparation attached unique molecular identifiers to individual cDNA molecules for quantitative, reproducible TCR counting. From each blood RNA sample, both TCR alpha and TCR beta chains were sequenced. For the original study's pipeline: The median number of TCRs per sample was 95,638, ranging from roughly 23,224 to 700,000. The Decombinator software suite was used to annotate V, J and CDR3 in the TCR reads. For PS versus PT1 abundance plots, all samples were subsampled to the same number of TCRs (28,000). TCRs were defined as expanded if absent before sensitization and observed at least eight times at the 2-week time point. TCRdb handled the public reads itself, with Q25 trimming in fastp and clone calling in MiXCR, and kept productive beta chains. Each record represents a unique CDR3 protein, reported with the most common genes and DNA among its rows. These V and J calls are TCRdb output, not the study's own analysis. The sample table shows about 100,000 distinct CDR3 sequences, and about 10% are seen once. The biggest ten clones account for roughly 2.4% of the sample.

V is trimmed back by 4 bases and J by 4 bases, and the junction contains 4 bases that no gene match accounts for. From the germline V gene, CDR1 is SGHVS and CDR2 is FQNEAQ. The CDR3 spans 15 residues, from the cysteine through the phenylalanine. The entry retains the CDR3 DNA only, 45 bases that are in frame from base 1. Broader findings and caveats from the paper: Alopecia, a presumed autoimmune disease, was present in all patients, so the immune response of the patients might differ from that of healthy individuals. The number of TCRs above 1 in 1000 frequency did not change with DPC sensitization; there was no evidence of global repertoire structure alterations. After repeated subsampling, changes were observed in the strength of the expansion versus patch-test correlation and in the threshold at which the correlation became significant. A positive correlation was found between the number of PT1 expanded TCRs and patch test score, with significance reached at thresholds 8, 16 and 32 but not 4. Significantly more large CDR3 similarity clusters were formed by expanded TCRs than by pre-sensitization or healthy control sets, consistent with antigen-driven responses.

There are a few counts of this clonotype. The antigen this receptor binds is unknown. No clone much larger than this one lies a single base away; base qualities are absent. This TCR derives from a man aged 40-49 years with alopecia areata. Some clones in this sample may be carry-over from other donors' samples. Sequences were derived from whole blood, sampled in connection with sensitization to the hapten diphenylcyclopropenone (DPC). The chain is encoded by TRBV7-8 joined to TRBJ2-3; TRBD2 fits 11 bases in the junction. In nucleotide form, the sequence is TGTGCCAGCAGCTCGACTAGCGGGATACCAGATACGCAGTATTTT. Protein translation: CASSSTSGIPDTQYF.